This T cell receptor beta chain was documented in a study of graft-versus-host responses after intestinal transplantation. In regard to this clone: The antigen is unknown.

This CDR3 has 16 amino acids. The V end was cut by 4 bases, the J end by 8 bases, with 21 bases between. CDR1 is KGHSH and CDR2 is LQKENI in the germline V gene. Produced via immunoSEQ multiplex PCR; TCRdb's table is partial and in-frame only. Here the sample spans about 88,000 clones, approximately 90% being singletons. Study results and caveats: Early post-transplant falls in HvG clones accompanied the peak levels of circulating GvH clones.

J is TRBJ2-1 and V is TRBV18; D is uncertain. The specimen comprised unstimulated CD4+ T cells sorted from spleen or lymph node cells, sampled before transplant. The sequence was collected from a human donor who was the organ donor for an intestinal transplant. CDR3 amino acids: CASSLRRSRGAYEQFF. Here the CDR3 DNA reads TGTGCCAGCTCACTCAGACGGAGCCGAGGAGCATATGAGCAGTTCTTC.